A single sample is the source of the 28 T cell receptor beta chains below, sequenced in a study of blood T cell repertoires in COVID-19 (TCRdb year 2020). The library was built by means of the immunoSEQ multiplex PCR assay. TCRdb holds this immuneACCESS table with in-frame rearrangements only. Some clones are missing; in checked studies, unresolved V genes explain under half, and the rest has no known cause. In this sample the table shows 200,000 to 300,000 clones, more than 75% of which occur a single time. About 1.7% of the sample is taken by the ten largest. The sample comprised PBMCs or T cells enriched from blood (not recorded which). The receptors derive from a man in his forties or fifties who had recovered from COVID-19.

The chain couples TRBV7-2 to TRBJ2-5, with TRBD2 identical over 12 bases. This CDR3 has 16 amino acids. V shed 2 bases and J 5 bases; nucleotides not matched to a gene: 6. The V gene's germline CDR1 is SGHTA and CDR2 FQGNSA. DNA for the CDR3: TGTGCCAGCAGCTTACTAGCGGGAGGGAGGTTTGAGACCCAGTACTTC. Protein: CASSLLAGGRFETQYF.

This clone turned up a few times. This chain connects TRBV28 to TRBJ1-1; possibly TRBD1 for D (5 bases). The V end was cut by 2 bases, the J end by 0 bases, with 10 bases between. The germline gives CDR1 MDHEN, CDR2 SYDVKM. There are 15 residues in the CDR3. Here the CDR3 reads CASSLAGSMNTEAFF. CDR3 DNA: TGTGCCAGCAGTTTAGCAGGGTCCATGAACACTGAAGCTTTCTTT.

CDR3 residues: CANAGGARSYEQYF. In DNA, the CDR3 is TGCGCCAACGCGGGGGGGGCACGATCCTACGAGCAGTACTTC. The chain couples TRBV10-1 to TRBJ2-7; 9 nucleotides line up with TRBD2. The CDR3 is 14 amino acids. V gave up 10 bases and J gave up 1 base; unmatched junction bases: 8. CDR1 and CDR2 from the germline V gene are WNHNN and SYGVQD (reference sequence).

V gene TRBV27 combines with J gene TRBJ2-4, with TRBD1 matching over 8 bases. The CDR3 loop spans 13 amino acids. Germline trimming cut 5 bases from V and 3 bases from J; bases unmatched to any gene: 0. Germline lookup yields CDR1 MNHEY and CDR2 SMNVEV (reference sequence). The CDR3 region is CASSTGGKNIQYF. CDR3 nucleotide sequence: TGTGCCAGCAGTACAGGGGGCAAAAACATTCAGTACTTC.

The gene calls are TRBV4-1 and TRBJ2-7; 8 bases agree with TRBD1. Trimming took 5 bases from V and 4 from J; bases not matched to a gene: 10. The CDR3 runs 15 residues. In germline, CDR1 is MGHRA, CDR2 YSYEKL. CDR3 DNA: TGCGCCAGCAGCGCAGCCGGGACAGGAGGGTACGAGCAGTACTTC. It specifies CASSAAGTGGYEQYF.

As DNA, the CDR3 is TGTGCCAGCAGCGTAGGACAGGAGAGTTTCGGAAACACCATATATTTT. This encodes CASSVGQESFGNTIYF. J is TRBJ1-3 and V is TRBV5-4; 7 nucleotides line up with TRBD1. CDR1 is SGHNT, CDR2 YYREEE, per germline (reference sequence). Losses at the gene ends were 4 bases for V and 4 bases for J; bases not matched to a gene: 11. This CDR3 is 16 amino acids long.

The rearrangement uses TRBV7-9 and TRBJ1-3; 7 bases match TRBD1. Germline V gives CDR1 SEHNR, CDR2 FQNEAQ (reference sequence). J was trimmed by 4 bases and V by 5 bases; bases with no gene match: 11. This CDR3 contains 16 residues. The CDR3: CASSQNRGLRGNTIYF. The CDR3 coding sequence is TGTGCCAGCAGCCAAAACAGGGGATTGAGAGGAAACACCATATATTTT.

This rearrangement joins TRBV25-1 to TRBJ2-7; no firm D call. CDR3 length: 15 amino acids. V lost 3 bases to trimming and J lost 5 bases, with 17 bases between them. Germline lookup yields CDR1 MGHDK and CDR2 SYGVNS. CDR3 in DNA: TGTGCCAGCAGTGAGGCTATACAGTCCGCTGACGAGCAGTACTTC. Amino acids: CASSEAIQSADEQYF.

The CDR3 is CASSLRGGPPDTQYF. The CDR3 DNA sequence: TGTGCCAGCAGCTTAAGAGGGGGACCCCCAGATACGCAGTATTTT. V usage is TRBV11-3 and J usage is TRBJ2-3; D may be TRBD1 (6 bases). With 2 bases removed from V and 4 bases from J, the gap between germline ends came to 13 bases. The germline V gene has CDR1 SGHNT and CDR2 YENEEA. The CDR3 extends over 15 amino acids.

This chain links TRBV24-1 with TRBJ2-3; possibly TRBD2 for D (6 bases). Germline V gene lookup returns CDR1 KGHDR and CDR2 SFDVKD. The V end lost 10 bases, the J end lost 3 bases, and 16 bases lay between the germline ends. This CDR3 region has 14 residues. The CDR3 loop reads CATRVGRCTDTQYF. The DNA for the CDR3 is TGTGCCACACGCGTGGGGAGGTGTACAGATACGCAGTATTTT.

DNA of the CDR3: TGTGCCAGCACCCCCACTGGGGGCTCCGAACACTCTGGAAACACCATATATTTT. Amino acid sequence: CASTPTGGSEHSGNTIYF. The chain is built from TRBV7-9 and TRBJ1-3; D possibly corresponds to TRBD1 (6 bases). The CDR3 is 18 residues long. Germline values: CDR1 SEHNR, CDR2 FQNEAQ (reference sequence). V lost 7 bases to trimming and J lost 0 bases, with 22 bases between them.

This chain connects TRBV19 to TRBJ2-1; 8 nucleotides align to TRBD2. V lost 5 bases and J lost 4; bases outside the gene matches: 4. CDR1 is LNHDA, CDR2 SQIVND, per germline (reference sequence). The CDR3 covers 14 residues. CDR3 coding DNA: TGTGCCAGTAGTGTGCGGGAGGTTTACAATGAGCAGTTCTTC. Protein: CASSVREVYNEQFF.

The chain recombines TRBV11-2 with TRBJ2-1; 9 bases align to TRBD2. This CDR3 has 16 residues. The germline gives CDR1 SGHAT, CDR2 FQNNGV. After removal of 1 base from V and 2 bases from J, the junction contained 3 bases not matched to a gene. CDR3 coding DNA: TGTGCCAGCAGCTTAGGGCTAGCGGGAACCTACAATGAGCAGTTCTTC. Translated: CASSLGLAGTYNEQFF. The full variable domain, its missing parts supplied by reference TRBV11-2 and TRBJ2-1, is EAGVAQSPRYKIIEKRQSVAFWCNPISGHATLYWYQQILGQGPKLLIQFQNNGVVDDSQLPKDRFSAERLKGVDSTLKIQPAKLEDSAVYLCASSLGLAGTYNEQFFGPGTRLTVL.

The chain links TRBV28 to TRBJ1-1; TRBD1 matches at 11 bases. Trimming removed 6 bases from V and 6 bases from J; junction bases left unmatched: 3. Germline lookup yields CDR1 MDHEN and CDR2 SYDVKM. This CDR3 contains 13 residues. Here the CDR3 reads CASRRTGGAEAFF. CDR3 nucleotide sequence: TGTGCCAGCAGACGGACAGGGGGCGCTGAAGCTTTCTTT.

This rearrangement joins TRBV11-3 to TRBJ1-3, with no clear D. Trimming left V 4 bases short and J 4 bases short, with 8 bases between. The CDR3 length is 13 residues. Germline values: CDR1 SGHNT, CDR2 YENEEA. The CDR3 is CASSSSPGNTIYF. Written as DNA, the CDR3 is TGTGCCAGCAGCTCGTCCCCGGGAAACACCATATATTTT.

This clone was picked up one time. The chain carries TRBV27 and TRBJ1-5; D is perhaps TRBD1 (5 bases). V was pared by 5 bases and J by 3 bases, with 14 bases between. The CDR3 has 15 residues. CDR1 is MNHEY, CDR2 SMNVEV, per germline (reference sequence). CDR3 residues: CASSEKTGPNQPQHF. The CDR3 region has the DNA TGTGCCAGCAGTGAAAAAACAGGACCCAATCAGCCCCAGCATTTT.

The V and J genes are TRBV5-6 and TRBJ1-6, with D perhaps matching TRBD1 (6 bases). Germline loops: CDR1 SGHDT, CDR2 YYEEEE. The CDR3 totals 16 residues. V was cut by 5 bases and J by 10 bases, with 22 bases left in between. The chain's CDR3 is CASSSLGAGDVSPLHF. DNA of the CDR3: TGTGCCAGCAGTTCGCTAGGGGCAGGGGACGTCTCACCCCTCCACTTT.

This clone has a single count. The chain's CDR3 is CASMRTSFYNEQFF. CDR3 DNA sequence: TGTGCCAGCATGAGGACTAGCTTTTACAATGAGCAGTTCTTC. The chain uses TRBV2 and TRBJ2-1; 8 bases line up with TRBD2. The junction had 6 bases not matched to a gene; V was cut back by 7 bases and J by 4 bases. The CDR3 is 14 residues long. CDR1 and CDR2 (germline): SNHLY, FYNNEI.

The rearrangement joins TRBV7-9 to TRBJ2-2; maybe TRBD2 (5 bases). Germline V CDR1 and CDR2: SEHNR, FQNEAQ (reference sequence). The CDR3 consists of 15 residues. V lost 8 bases and J 0 bases, leaving 13 bases between the germline ends. The CDR3 loop reads CASDKGVANTGELFF. In nucleotides, the CDR3 is TGTGCCAGCGACAAGGGAGTTGCGAACACCGGGGAGCTGTTTTTT.

This chain connects TRBV3-1 (or the pseudogene TRBV3-2) to TRBJ1-2; possibly TRBD1 for D (6 bases). Trimming removed 7 bases from V and 4 bases from J, with 10 bases in between. Per the germline V gene, CDR1 is LGHDT and CDR2 is YNNKEL (reference sequence). The CDR3 totals 12 residues. CDR3 sequence reads: CASTGDLYGYTF. DNA for the CDR3: TGTGCCAGCACAGGGGACCTCTATGGCTACACCTTC.

The chain has TRBV30 and TRBJ1-2; possible D gene TRBD1, 5 bases. Per germline, CDR1 GTSNPN and CDR2 SVGIG (reference sequence). V was cut by 6 bases and J by 5 bases, with 22 bases left in between. The CDR3 runs to 15 residues. The chain's CDR3 is CACDRGGGWGYGYTF. CDR3 DNA: TGTGCCTGTGATCGTGGGGGAGGATGGGGATATGGCTACACCTTC. Complete variable domain (other parts from reference TRBV30 and TRBJ1-2): SQTIHQWPATLVQPVGSPLSLECTVEGTSNPNLYWYRQAAGRGLQLLFYSVGIGQISSEVPQNLSASRPQDRQFILSSKKLLLSDSGFYLCACDRGGGWGYGYTFGSGTRLTVV.

This sequence joins TRBV4-1 and TRBJ1-1, with D hard to call. V lost 3 bases, J lost 5 bases, and 19 bases lay in between. Looked up from germline, CDR1 is MGHRA and CDR2 is YSYEKL. The CDR3 is made up of 16 amino acids. The DNA of the CDR3 is TGCGCCAGCAGCCAGCCCTTCCTGGGGAGGAGTACTGAAGCTTTCTTT. It yields the protein CASSQPFLGRSTEAFF.

In this sample, this clone turned up once. This CDR3 is also generated by other DNA sequences in the sample. The chain carries TRBV6-1 and TRBJ2-7; D is unresolved. The CDR3 totals 11 residues. Germline CDR1 MNHNS, CDR2 SASEGT. Trimming stripped 3 bases from V and 4 bases from J, with 4 bases between. The CDR3 spells CASSERYEQYF. The DNA of the CDR3 is TGTGCCAGCAGTGAGAGGTACGAGCAGTACTTC.

The gene calls are TRBV6-1 and TRBJ2-1, with 11 bases aligning to TRBD2. After removal of 3 bases from V and 4 bases from J, the junction contained 2 bases not matched to a gene. The germline CDR1 and CDR2 sequences are MNHNS and SASEGT. The CDR3 length is 15 residues. As DNA, the CDR3 is TGTGCCAGCAGTGAGTCTAGCGGGAGGTACAATGAGCAGTTCTTC. It is translated as CASSESSGRYNEQFF.

The table lists this clone with a few counts. V is TRBV4-2 and J is TRBJ2-7, with 7 positions matching TRBD1. The J segment lost 1 base and the V segment lost 3 bases, leaving 12 bases of the junction unmatched. CDR3 size: 17 residues. Germline V gene data show CDR1 as LGHNA and CDR2 as YNFKEQ. This chain's CDR3 is CASSQEAGTATSYEQYF. DNA of the CDR3: TGTGCCAGCAGCCAGGAAGCTGGGACAGCAACTTCCTACGAGCAGTACTTC.

CDR3 nucleotide sequence: TGTGCCAGCTCACCGTCGACAGGGGTGGTAGGCTACACCTTC. Translation gives CASSPSTGVVGYTF. The chain carries TRBV18 and TRBJ1-2; 8 nucleotides match TRBD1. The CDR3 contains 14 residues. The junction had 8 bases not matched to a gene; V was cut back by 3 bases and J by 8 bases. CDR1 KGHSH and CDR2 LQKENI come from the germline V gene.

This clone was seen once. This sequence joins TRBV11-2 and TRBJ2-7; 7 bases map to TRBD1. CDR1 is SGHAT and CDR2 is FQNNGV in the germline V gene. The trim removed 5 bases at V and 6 bases at J, leaving 25 bases unmatched. The CDR3 has 19 residues. For the CDR3, the DNA is TGTGCCAGCAGCCCACTACTGGATCAGGCCCAGGGGGTGGACAGCGAGCAGTACTTC. Translating gives CASSPLLDQAQGVDSEQYF.

The genes are TRBV10-2 and TRBJ1-5; 9 bases map to TRBD1. The CDR3 loop spans 15 amino acids. Trimming cost V 1 base and J 5 bases; bases outside gene matches: 3. CDR1 and CDR2 from the germline V gene are WSHSY and SAAADI. CDR3 nucleotide sequence: TGCGCCAGCAGTGAGTTCGGGACAGGGTATCAGCCCCAGCATTTT. The encoded protein is CASSEFGTGYQPQHF.